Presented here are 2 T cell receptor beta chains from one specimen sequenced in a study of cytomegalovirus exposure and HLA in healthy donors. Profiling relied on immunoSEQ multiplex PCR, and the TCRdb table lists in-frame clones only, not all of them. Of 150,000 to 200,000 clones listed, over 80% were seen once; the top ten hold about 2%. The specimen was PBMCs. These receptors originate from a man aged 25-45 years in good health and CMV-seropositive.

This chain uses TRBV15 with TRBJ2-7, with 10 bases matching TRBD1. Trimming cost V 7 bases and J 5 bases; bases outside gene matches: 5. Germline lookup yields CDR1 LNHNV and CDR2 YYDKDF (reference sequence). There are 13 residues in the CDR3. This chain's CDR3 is CATTRDRGHEQYF. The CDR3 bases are TGTGCCACCACCCGGGACAGGGGCCACGAGCAGTACTTC.

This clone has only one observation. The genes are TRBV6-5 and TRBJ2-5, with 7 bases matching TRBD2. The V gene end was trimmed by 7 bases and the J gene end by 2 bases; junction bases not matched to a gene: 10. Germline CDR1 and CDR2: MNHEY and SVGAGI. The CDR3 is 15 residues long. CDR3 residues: CASNRAGTLQETQYF. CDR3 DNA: TGTGCCAGCAATAGAGCGGGGACGCTTCAAGAGACCCAGTACTTC.